These T cell receptor beta chains were read from a single sample in a study of T cells in Graves' hyperthyroidism and ophthalmopathy. Each CDR3 protein is one row after TCRdb ran MiXCR on the multiplex PCR reads. The top ten clones hold roughly 20% of a sample with around 380,000 distinct CDR3 sequences, approximately 12% of them seen once. Sequenced: blood. The receptors here all came from a man aged 25 to 40 with Graves' hyperthyroidism that later progressed to Graves' ophthalmopathy. The CDR3 runs from the conserved cysteine through the conserved F or W. Each record gives: V gene, J gene, clone size, D gene, CDR3 DNA, CDR3 protein. D genes are given only for firm matches. Size tells how often a clone was seen (once, few, many) or the class of an expanded clone, and some rows leave it out.

TRBV7-9	TRBJ2-1	few	TRBD2	TGTGCCAGCAGATCTGGACTAGCTAATGAGCAGTTCTTC	CASRSGLANEQFF
TRBV5-1	TRBJ2-3	many	.	TGCGCCAGCAGCTTGTACTCAGAGCTCGATACGCAGTATTTT	CASSLYSELDTQYF
TRBV29-1	TRBJ2-7	few	.	TGCAGCGTTGAAGATAGGGAAAGGGGCAAGCCATACGAGCGGTACTTC	CSVEDRERGKPYERYF
TRBV7-9	TRBJ2-7	.	TRBD1	TGTGCCAGCACCTCGAGCGGACAGGGGAGCTACGAGCAGTACTTC	CASTSSGQGSYEQYF
TRBV10-3	TRBJ1-1	many	.	TGTGCCATCAGTGAGGGGCAGGGCTACTCGAACACTGAAGCTTTCTTT	CAISEGQGYSNTEAFF
TRBV5-1	TRBJ1-4	many	TRBD1	TGCGCCAGCAGCTTGAGGCAGGGGGCCGAAAAACTGTTTTTT	CASSLRQGAEKLFF
TRBV5-1	TRBJ1-6	.	.	TGCGCCAGCAGCTTGGACTTTAATTCACCCCTCCACTTT	CASSLDFNSPLHF
TRBV28	TRBJ1-4	few	.	TGTGCCAGCAGTTTCACAGGGTCCAATGAAAAACTGTTTTTT	CASSFTGSNEKLFF
TRBV4-2	TRBJ2-7	many	.	TGTGCCAGCAGCCAAGCCGGGACCTACGAGCAGTACTTC	CASSQAGTYEQYF
TRBV6-2/TRBV6-3	TRBJ1-6	.	.	TGTGCCAGCAAACAATATAATTCACCCCTCCACTTT	CASKQYNSPLHF
TRBV6-1	TRBJ1-2	many	.	TGTGCCAGCAGTCACCAACGAACAGGACAGATAAACTATGGCTACACCTTC	CASSHQRTGQINYGYTF
TRBV5-4	TRBJ2-3	few	TRBD2	TGTGCCAGCAGCTTGTTCAGCGGGGGGGCAGCAGATACGCAGTATTTT	CASSLFSGGAADTQYF
TRBV20-1	TRBJ2-7	.	TRBD1	TGCAGTGCCCAAGACAGGGTGGGGACAGACGAGCAGTACTTC	CSAQDRVGTDEQYF
TRBV9	TRBJ2-7	few	.	TGTGCCAGCAGCGTAGCTGCTAGCGCGACCTACGAGCAGTACTTC	CASSVAASATYEQYF
TRBV20-1	TRBJ2-7	.	TRBD1	TGCAGTGCTAGAGATCGAGACAGGGTCTACGAGCAGTACTTC	CSARDRDRVYEQYF
TRBV7-6	TRBJ2-1	.	.	TGTGCCAGCAGCTTAGCTCTAGACTACAATGAGCAGTTCTTC	CASSLALDYNEQFF
TRBV28	TRBJ2-1	many	TRBD2	TGTGCCAGCACCAGTCCAGCGGGGGGCCTCCATAATGAGCAGTTCTTC	CASTSPAGGLHNEQFF
TRBV7-2	TRBJ2-7	many	.	TGTGCCGCCGGGGCCCTCTCCTACGAGCAGTACTTC	CAAGALSYEQYF
TRBV7-2	TRBJ2-3	many	.	TGTGCCAGCAGCAAGGGACTCCTTTCTAGCACAGATACGCAGTATTTT	CASSKGLLSSTDTQYF
TRBV5-4	TRBJ2-5	few	TRBD2	TGTGCCAGCACCTCCGGGACTAAAGAGACCCAGTACTTC	CASTSGTKETQYF
TRBV20-1	TRBJ1-2	many	.	TGCAGTGCTTCGGAAGGGGGCTACACCTTC	CSASEGGYTF